This paragraph reports one TCR beta chain. The antigen remains undetermined. The J segment lost 4 bases and the V segment lost 6 bases, leaving 2 bases of the junction unmatched. This CDR3 region has 13 residues. Per germline, CDR1 SNHLY and CDR2 FYNNEI. The PCR ran on 60 Vbeta and 13 Jbeta primers. Original data processing: As a later analysis found, there were around 86 million unique TCR beta chains, of which 8.5 million to 13 million were shared. This table comes from immunoSEQ multiplex PCR, and its TCRdb copy is limited to in-frame clones, with some not included. V and J calls and clone size are as listed in that table; D and trimming were resolved from the DNA. The sample table sets out 150,000 to 200,000 clones. The data are from a study of cytomegalovirus exposure and HLA in healthy donors. Whole-study findings and limits: The study flagged around 160 TCR beta chains as cytomegalovirus-associated. Sequence variants that were highly shared formed a cluster that was likely a sequencing artifact.

This TCR was sampled from a woman aged 60-75 years in good health and CMV-seronegative. Sequenced input: PBMCs. V gene TRBV2 combines with J gene TRBJ1-5; 8 nucleotides align to TRBD1. CDR3: CASRQGANQPQHF. CDR3 nucleotides: TGTGCCAGCAGGCAGGGGGCAAATCAGCCCCAGCATTTT.